Detailed here is one T cell receptor beta chain. This clonotype was picked up a small number of times. It has no known antigen specificity. Per-nucleotide qualities are absent, and no much larger clonotype sits a single base away. Including the terminal cysteine and phenylalanine, the CDR3 comprises 11 residues. CDR3 DNA only is kept here, 33 bases in frame from base 1. The junction carries 6 bases between V and J, which are trimmed by 7 bases and 1 base respectively. Reading the germline V gene gives CDR1 SQVTM and CDR2 ANQGSEA. These data belong to a study of T cells in Graves' hyperthyroidism and ophthalmopathy (dated by TCRdb to about 2019). Regarding the complete study: Peripheral blood samples were taken at the time of initial diagnosis, prior to any treatment. A discovery cohort of about a hundred patients, approximately 44 with Graves' ophthalmopathy and about 58 with stable Graves' hyperthyroidism, was used to find distinguishing TCR V-J signatures. An independent validation cohort of around 19 hyperthyroidism patients and about 15 patients who later progressed to ophthalmopathy tested prospective prediction of ophthalmopathy. The roughly 100 discovery patients were randomly divided into training and test sets at a 7:3 ratio. Thyroid tissue and blood T-cell repertoires from about 6 Graves' hyperthyroidism patients were also compared in the study. After blood sampling, hyperthyroidism patients were treated with methimazole at a starting dose of 30 mg daily, and ophthalmopathy patients were treated with high-dose intravenous methylprednisolone. The paper describes TCR Vbeta CDR3 sequencing of 140 or so peripheral blood samples, made up of under 50 ophthalmopathy patients, around 78 hyperthyroidism patients and 17 progressor patients.

Overall study outcomes, separate from this receptor: In validation, progression to ophthalmopathy was predicted by the model with approximately 67% sensitivity and 72.22% specificity, a median of about 6 months before onset. Most expanded thyroid clonotypes (frequency above 0.001) were also found in blood, which suggests that blood repertoires may mirror thyroid immune responses. In cross-validation, a model built on a 13 V-J signature told ophthalmopathy apart from stable hyperthyroidism with less than 90% sensitivity and roughly 82% specificity, and in testing the same model reached 80%/75%. No statistical method was used to set the sample size in advance, and investigators knew the group allocation.

Amplification of TCR beta CDR3 regions was carried out from RNA transcripts. For the first round of RT-PCR on the TCR CDR3, the HTBI primer set was used together with the Qiagen OneStep RT-PCR kit. The libraries were constructed in a second round of multiplex PCR and then size-selected and purified. Sequencing of the libraries was done on an Illumina HiSeq2000 using paired-end 100 bp reads. In the paper's pipeline: SOAPnuke was used to process the raw data, with reads discarded if the reads contained adapters or uncalled bases, had a mean Phred below 15, or lacked an exact constant-primer or identifier match. COPE v1.2.5 was used to merge high-quality paired reads, and clonotypes were defined as unique nucleotide sequences. MiTCR v1.1 was used to align clonotypes to the IMGT TRBV, TRBD and TRBJ reference segments. The analysis was restricted to V-J combinations with a frequency above 0.0001, which together covered 99% to 99.2% of the repertoires. A TCS score was defined as the ratio of F50 (clonal expansion) to E x V (chaos), with BLOSUM62-based TCRdist applied between CDR3 peptides within each V-J. Welch's t-statistics and random forest reduced around 520 V-J features to fewer than 15, which were used in a naive Bayes classifier (R e1071). TCRdb reanalyzed the raw reads on its own, using fastp at Q25 for trimming and MiXCR for clone calling, and kept in-frame beta chains. When rows share a CDR3 protein, they turn into one entry using the most common DNA and genes. For this entry, the V and J calls and clone size follow TCRdb and not the study's own pipeline. This sample comprises a few hundred thousand distinct CDR3 sequences, 17% of them detected only once. Clones ranked in the top ten supply over 50% of the sample.

Ophthalmopathy patients had moderately to severely active disease, with a Clinical Activity Score of 3 or more, a NOSPECS grade of 4 or more, and a disease duration of less than 3 months. The study excluded patients with uncontrolled infections, other autoimmune diseases, pregnancy or lactation. Diagnoses were based on clinical symptoms, serum thyroxine and TRAb, thyroid ultrasound and orbital computed tomography. PBMCs were isolated from 7.5 to 10 ml of fresh peripheral blood by Ficoll-Paque density gradient centrifugation. Trizol reagent was used to extract total RNA, and RNA quality was then checked on an Agilent 2100 Bioanalyzer.

The chain links TRBV29-1 with TRBJ2-3, with the D gene not clear enough to name. The TCR sequence derives from a woman aged 60-70 years with Graves' ophthalmopathy. Sequences were obtained from blood. The CDR3 reads as follows: CSAEGTDTQYF. The nucleotide sequence reads as follows: TGCAGCGCCGAAGGCACAGATACGCAGTATTTT.